This TCR beta chain was found in a study of molecular identifiers for immune sequencing clone quantification. With 10%, 30% or 50% of RNA, about 20,000 to 1,100,000 naive CD8 T cells were sequenced. V dropped 3 bases and J dropped 2; count of bases not matched to a gene: 5. The CDR3 is 15 amino acids. The germline V gene encodes CDR1 SGHAT and CDR2 FQNNGV. Previously described methods and listed TCR primers produced bulk TCR libraries. TCRdb reprocessed the PCR reads via MiXCR and lists one record per CDR3 protein. The data hold approximately 550,000 distinct CDR3 sequences, with 20% to 25% observed a single time. This clonotype was recorded at least ten times.

Material for sequencing was naive CD8+ T cells from blood, with Jurkat cell RNA spiked in. Indicated subset: FACS-sorted CD8+CD4-CCR7+CD45RA+ naive T cells. This receptor was taken from a human donor in good health. Some libraries in this study had Jurkat cell RNA spiked in. V gene TRBV11-2 combines with J gene TRBJ2-5; TRBD2 matches at 8 bases. The CDR3 spells CASSFPGTRQETQYF. The CDR3 region has the DNA TGTGCCAGCAGCTTCCCCGGGACTAGACAAGAGACCCAGTACTTC.